One sample yielded the 4 T cell receptor beta chains listed below, sequenced in a study of chemoradiotherapy in HPV16-positive cancers. Only in-frame clones appear in the TCRdb table, and some are missing; sequencing was by immunoSEQ multiplex PCR. The sample has more than 5,000 clones; about 85% are singletons. Specimen: tumor tissue, collected from a patient who underwent chemoradiotherapy. Receptor source: a human donor with HPV-associated anogenital cancer.

This sequence joins TRBV15 and TRBJ2-1, with 8 nucleotides matching TRBD2. CDR3 length equals 16 residues. After removal of 3 bases from V and 7 bases from J, the junction contained 11 bases not matched to a gene. CDR1 and CDR2 from the germline V gene are LNHNV and YYDKDF (reference sequence). The CDR3 loop is CATSSGGAIRENEQFF. DNA for the CDR3: TGTGCCACCAGCAGCGGGGGGGCGATCCGAGAGAATGAGCAGTTCTTC.

This clone came up once. The V and J genes are TRBV7-2 and TRBJ2-2; D not resolved. The CDR3 is 11 residues long. Trimming cost V 5 bases and J 8 bases, with 6 bases left between them. Germline loops: CDR1 SGHTA, CDR2 FQGNSA. The CDR3 nucleotides read TGTGCCAGCAGCCAGACAGGGGAGCTGTTTTTT. Its translation: CASSQTGELFF.

The rearrangement joins TRBV19 to TRBJ2-2; D is perhaps TRBD1 or TRBD2 (5 bases each). Deletions cut 11 bases from V and 0 bases from J, with 19 bases between. Germline CDR1 is LNHDA and CDR2 is SQIVND (reference sequence). There are 16 residues in the CDR3. The CDR3, as DNA: TGTGCCGCACGGTCCGGGGCGTTGGCGAACACCGGGGAGCTGTTTTTT. It encodes CAARSGALANTGELFF. The full variable domain, its missing parts supplied by reference TRBV19 and TRBJ2-2, is DGGITQSPKYLFRKEGQNVTLSCEQNLNHDAMYWYRQDPGQGLRLIYYSQIVNDFQKGDIAEGYSVSREKKESFPLTVTSAQKNPTAFYLCAARSGALANTGELFFGEGSRLTVL.

This rearrangement joins TRBV5-8 to TRBJ2-3; TRBD2 is a possible D gene (6 bases). The CDR3 loop spans 16 amino acids. Germline V gene lookup returns CDR1 SGHTS and CDR2 YDEGEE. The V gene lost 3 bases and the J gene lost 6 bases, with 20 bases spanning the gap. This CDR3 reads CASSSYREPRTDTQYF. The CDR3 region has the DNA TGTGCCAGCAGCTCTTACCGGGAGCCACGGACGGATACGCAGTATTTT.